Following are 19 T cell receptor beta chains from one sample sequenced in a study of response to subunit inactivated influenza vaccine. MiXCR, run by TCRdb on the RT-PCR reads, gives a single entry per CDR3 protein. This sample has roughly 500,000 distinct CDR3 sequences, with approximately 15% found just once. Specimen: CD4+ T cells sorted from PBMCs, collected less than 30 months after vaccination. The receptors come from a man aged 45 to 70 who received an inactivated influenza vaccine.

This clonotype was picked up a small number of times. The rearrangement links TRBV7-9 to TRBJ2-1; no firm D call. Trimming took off 4 bases at V and 2 bases at J, with 15 bases between the two ends. This CDR3 region has 16 residues. Germline CDR1 and CDR2: SEHNR and FQNEAQ (reference sequence). The CDR3 DNA reads TGTGCCAGCAGCTCCGGGCCATCTTGGCCCTACAATGAGCAGTTCTTC. This translates into CASSSGPSWPYNEQFF.

This clonotype was picked up a small number of times. The chain is built from TRBV7-2 and TRBJ2-1; 10 bases agree with TRBD2. The V and J ends lost 4 bases and 9 bases, in that order; junction bases with no gene match: 12. CDR1 and CDR2 from the germline V gene are SGHTA and FQGNSA. This CDR3 region has 16 residues. Here the CDR3 reads CASSSRTSGGMVEQFF. The CDR3, as DNA: TGTGCCAGCAGCTCCCGGACTAGCGGCGGGATGGTTGAGCAGTTCTTC.

This clonotype came up a few times. The rearrangement uses TRBV28 and TRBJ2-1, with 8 nucleotides matching TRBD2. This CDR3 region has 16 residues. Germline trimming cut 5 bases from V and 0 bases from J; bases unmatched to any gene: 6. Germline CDR1 MDHEN, CDR2 SYDVKM. CDR3 residues: CASSVASGSSYNEQFF. The CDR3 nucleotides read TGTGCCAGCAGTGTGGCTAGCGGGTCCTCCTACAATGAGCAGTTCTTC.

This clonotype was seen a few times. V usage is TRBV11-2 and J usage is TRBJ1-1, with 8 nucleotides matching TRBD1. This CDR3 region has 15 residues. CDR1 SGHAT and CDR2 FQNNGV come from the germline V gene. Unmatched junction bases numbered 8, after V lost 4 bases and J lost 4 bases. In DNA, the CDR3 is TGTGCCAGCAGCTCAGCTCCAGGGGGCTTCACTGAAGCTTTCTTT. It specifies CASSSAPGGFTEAFF.

This chain connects TRBV20-1 to TRBJ2-5, with D maybe TRBD2 (6 bases). The length of the CDR3 is 16 residues. The germline V gene encodes CDR1 DFQATT and CDR2 SNEGSKA (reference sequence). V lost 0 bases and J 6 bases, leaving 20 bases between the germline ends. CDR3 bases: TGCAGTGCTAGAGATGGGGACTCCCCGAGCGTCAAGACCCAGTACTTC. Its protein is CSARDGDSPSVKTQYF.

There are a few counts of this clonotype. The chain joins TRBV28 to TRBJ2-5; D not resolved. The V gene's germline CDR1 is MDHEN and CDR2 SYDVKM. V was clipped by 2 bases and J by 4 bases, with 14 bases between them. The CDR3 runs 15 residues. DNA of the CDR3: TGTGCCAGCAGTTTAACCGGGCCCCTGGGAGAGACCCAGTACTTC. Translating gives CASSLTGPLGETQYF.

The V and J genes are TRBV5-6 and TRBJ1-2; D not resolved. This CDR3 is 12 amino acids long. From germline, CDR1 is SGHDT and CDR2 YYEEEE. V was shortened by 0 bases and J by 4 bases, with 4 bases between the two germline ends. CDR3 region: CASSLATYGYTF. The DNA of the CDR3 is TGTGCCAGCAGCTTGGCAACCTATGGCTACACCTTC.

J is TRBJ2-1 and V is TRBV7-2; the D gene is possibly TRBD1 (8 bases). The ends were cut back, 2 bases at V and 4 bases at J, with 12 bases in the middle. The CDR3 is 15 residues long. CDR1 and CDR2 from the germline V gene are SGHTA and FQGNSA. CDR3 amino acids: CASSLQQGGYNEQFF. The DNA for the CDR3 is TGTGCCAGCAGCTTACAACAGGGGGGGTACAATGAGCAGTTCTTC.

This clonotype has a handful of counts. The genes are TRBV29-1 and TRBJ2-3; the D is unclear. The germline V gene has CDR1 SQVTM and CDR2 ANQGSEA. The CDR3 contains 12 residues. Trimming removed 7 bases from V and 4 bases from J, with 12 bases in between. The CDR3 DNA follows: TGCAGCGCCATTCTCATCGCAGATACGCAGTATTTT. It yields the protein CSAILIADTQYF.

This chain joins TRBV12-3 or TRBV12-4 and TRBJ2-7, with TRBD1 identical over 7 bases. With V trimmed by 5 bases and J by 0 bases, 4 bases remained unmatched. This CDR3 is built from 14 residues. The CDR3 loop reads CASSRGTASYEQYF. In DNA form, the CDR3 reads TGTGCCAGCAGTCGAGGGACAGCCTCCTACGAGCAGTACTTC.

The table lists this clonotype with a few counts. This rearrangement joins TRBV20-1 to TRBJ2-3; 8 bases align to TRBD2. V gave up 1 base and J gave up 3 bases; unmatched junction bases: 9. Germline-derived CDR1 and CDR2 are DFQATT and SNEGSKA (reference sequence). The CDR3 runs 16 residues. The CDR3 is CSARVTSGRWTDTQYF. CDR3 bases: TGCAGTGCTAGAGTAACGAGCGGGAGATGGACAGATACGCAGTATTTT.

This clonotype came up a few times. The rearrangement links TRBV7-2 to TRBJ2-2; TRBD1 is a possible D gene (8 bases). Germline CDR1 is SGHTA and CDR2 is FQGNSA. Trimming shortened V by 6 bases and J by 3 bases, and 17 bases separated the two germline ends. The CDR3 contains 16 residues. DNA of the CDR3: TGTGCCAGCAGGGGAGGGACAGGTCGGCACACCGGGGAGCTGTTTTTT. Amino acid sequence: CASRGGTGRHTGELFF.

V and J are TRBV27 and TRBJ2-3; D gene unclear. V was clipped by 6 bases and J by 1 base, with 14 bases between them. Germline lookup yields CDR1 MNHEY and CDR2 SMNVEV (reference sequence). There are 15 residues in the CDR3. This chain's CDR3 is CASRKQTDRTDTQYF. In DNA, the CDR3 is TGTGCCAGCAGGAAACAAACGGACCGCACAGATACGCAGTATTTT.

This clonotype has just a few counts. The chain recombines TRBV7-2 with TRBJ1-1; 7 bases agree with TRBD1. V trimming: 3 bases; J trimming: 3 bases; junction bases outside the gene matches: 4. Germline loops: CDR1 SGHTA, CDR2 FQGNSA. There are 14 residues in the CDR3. CDR3 residues: CASSFTRGYTEAFF. The CDR3, as DNA: TGTGCCAGCAGCTTCACCAGGGGGTACACTGAAGCTTTCTTT.

The chain has TRBV29-1 and TRBJ2-1, with D maybe TRBD2 (5 bases). CDR1 is SQVTM, CDR2 ANQGSEA, per germline. Trimming removed 6 bases at V and 0 bases at J, with 12 bases between. The CDR3 is 14 residues long. The CDR3 DNA reads as TGCAGCGTACATAGCGAAATCTCCTACAATGAGCAGTTCTTC. It is translated as CSVHSEISYNEQFF.

This clonotype has more than one count but fewer than ten. This chain links TRBV12-3 or TRBV12-4 with TRBJ1-1; D not certain. V gave up 3 bases and J gave up 5 bases, with 13 bases separating them. This CDR3 region has 14 residues. CDR3 DNA: TGTGCCAGCAGTTTTGAAGGCTTCGGGACTGAAGCTTTCTTT. It codes for CASSFEGFGTEAFF.

This chain joins TRBV19 and TRBJ2-1; D is possibly TRBD1 (5 bases). The CDR3 is made up of 16 amino acids. The V end lost 4 bases, the J end lost 6 bases, and 19 bases lay between the germline ends. Per germline, CDR1 LNHDA and CDR2 SQIVND (reference sequence). CDR3: CASSKGPAYPVNEQFF. The CDR3 DNA reads TGTGCCAGTAGTAAGGGGCCCGCTTATCCGGTCAATGAGCAGTTCTTC.

This clonotype appeared a few times. V is TRBV4-2 and J is TRBJ2-2; possibly TRBD2 for D (5 bases). The germline V and J ends were trimmed by 4 bases and 0 bases, with 18 bases remaining between them. The CDR3 consists of 18 residues. Germline V lookup: CDR1 LGHNA, CDR2 YNFKEQ. DNA of the CDR3: TGTGCCAGCAGCCTCCGGGCGCAGCGGATAGCGAACACCGGGGAGCTGTTTTTT. It encodes CASSLRAQRIANTGELFF.

This clonotype occurred a few times. V gene TRBV5-1 combines with J gene TRBJ2-3, with TRBD2 matching over 9 bases. After removal of 6 bases from V and 6 bases from J, the junction contained 11 bases not matched to a gene. The CDR3 runs 15 residues. CDR1 is SGHRS and CDR2 is YFSETQ in the germline V gene. The CDR3, as DNA: TGCGCCAGCAATAGATTAGCGGGAGAGTCTGATACGCAGTATTTT. This translates into CASNRLAGESDTQYF. Full variable domain (outside the CDR3, taken from reference TRBV5-1 and TRBJ2-3): KAGVTQTPRYLIKTRGQQVTLSCSPISGHRSVSWYQQTPGQGLQFLFEYFSETQRNKGNFPGRFSGRQFSNSRSEMNVSTLELGDSALYLCASNRLAGESDTQYFGPGTRLTVL.